A selection of T cell receptor beta chains follows, all from one sample in a study of CD8 T cells in ankylosing spondylitis. TCRdb re-called the 5' RACE reads with MiXCR, one entry per CDR3 protein. Among 250,000 to 400,000 distinct CDR3 sequences listed, 11% were seen once. Sequencing used blood, either unsorted or a sorted T cell fraction (not recorded which). The receptors were gathered from a female donor with ankylosing spondylitis or in good health (not recorded which). The CDR3 runs from the conserved cysteine through the conserved F or W. A D gene is named only where the DNA matches it firmly. Not every row has a clone size; where given, it reads once, few, many or a size class.

D gene: NA
clone size: few
J gene: TRBJ1-5
V gene: TRBV19
CDR3 protein: CASSISRGNQPQHF
CDR3 DNA: TGTGCCAGTAGTATTTCCAGGGGAAATCAGCCCCAGCATTTT

D gene: NA
clone size: NA
J gene: TRBJ2-1
V gene: TRBV20-1
CDR3 protein: CSARVRAGGEQFF
CDR3 DNA: TGCAGTGCTAGAGTAAGGGCTGGGGGTGAGCAGTTCTTC

D gene: TRBD1
clone size: many
J gene: TRBJ1-2
V gene: TRBV20-1
CDR3 protein: CSASLMDRVDGYTF
CDR3 DNA: TGCAGTGCTAGTCTTATGGACAGGGTGGATGGCTACACCTTC

D gene: NA
clone size: few
J gene: TRBJ2-3
V gene: TRBV11-2
CDR3 protein: CASSWPTSGGPGDTDTQYF
CDR3 DNA: TGTGCCAGCAGCTGGCCGACCTCAGGAGGGCCGGGGGACACAGATACGCAGTATTTT

D gene: NA
clone size: NA
J gene: TRBJ2-3
V gene: TRBV20-1
CDR3 protein: CSARAPMGDTQYF
CDR3 DNA: TGCAGTGCTAGAGCCCCAATGGGAGATACGCAGTATTTT

D gene: NA
clone size: many
J gene: TRBJ2-3
V gene: TRBV20-1
CDR3 protein: CSARRTDTQYF
CDR3 DNA: TGCAGTGCTAGACGCACAGATACGCAGTATTTT

D gene: NA
clone size: few
J gene: TRBJ2-7
V gene: TRBV5-1
CDR3 protein: CASSFGAPYEQYF
CDR3 DNA: TGCGCCAGCAGCTTCGGAGCACCCTACGAGCAGTACTTC

D gene: NA
clone size: many
J gene: TRBJ2-4
V gene: TRBV28
CDR3 protein: CAISGPQNIQYF
CDR3 DNA: TGTGCCATCTCGGGACCCCAAAACATTCAGTACTTC

D gene: NA
clone size: many
J gene: TRBJ2-1
V gene: TRBV7-2
CDR3 protein: CASKGGGPYNEQFF
CDR3 DNA: TGTGCCAGCAAGGGGGGAGGCCCCTACAATGAGCAGTTCTTC

D gene: NA
clone size: many
J gene: TRBJ1-5
V gene: TRBV27
CDR3 protein: CASSFFGPQSNQPQHF
CDR3 DNA: TGTGCCAGCAGTTTTTTCGGGCCCCAAAGCAATCAGCCCCAGCATTTT

D gene: NA
clone size: NA
J gene: TRBJ2-7
V gene: TRBV7-2
CDR3 protein: CASSLGLQGLGEQYF
CDR3 DNA: TGTGCCAGCAGCTTAGGTTTGCAGGGTTTGGGGGAGCAGTACTTC

D gene: NA
clone size: few
J gene: TRBJ2-2
V gene: TRBV27
CDR3 protein: CASRVGFGTGELFF
CDR3 DNA: TGTGCCAGCAGGGTGGGTTTCGGCACCGGGGAGCTGTTTTTT

D gene: NA
clone size: many
J gene: TRBJ2-3
V gene: TRBV7-2
CDR3 protein: CASSLAPDTQYF
CDR3 DNA: TGTGCCAGCAGCTTAGCTCCAGATACGCAGTATTTT

D gene: NA
clone size: many
J gene: TRBJ2-2
V gene: TRBV6-1
CDR3 protein: CASKVGGTNTGELFF
CDR3 DNA: TGTGCCAGCAAGGTCGGCGGGACGAACACCGGGGAGCTGTTTTTT

D gene: NA
clone size: many
J gene: TRBJ2-1
V gene: TRBV20-1
CDR3 protein: CSARVAGPSYNEQFF
CDR3 DNA: TGCAGTGCTAGAGTTGCGGGGCCTTCCTACAATGAGCAGTTCTTC

D gene: NA
clone size: many
J gene: TRBJ2-1
V gene: TRBV6-2/TRBV6-3
CDR3 protein: CASSYGTGLEQFF
CDR3 DNA: TGTGCCAGCAGTTACGGGACTGGGTTAGAGCAGTTCTTC

D gene: NA
clone size: many
J gene: TRBJ1-1
V gene: TRBV12-3/TRBV12-4
CDR3 protein: CASTPQGYTEAFF
CDR3 DNA: TGTGCCAGCACCCCACAGGGATACACTGAAGCTTTCTTT

D gene: NA
clone size: many
J gene: TRBJ2-1
V gene: TRBV5-1
CDR3 protein: CASSLALGNEQFF
CDR3 DNA: TGCGCCAGCAGCTTGGCTCTGGGGAATGAGCAGTTCTTC

D gene: NA
clone size: few
J gene: TRBJ2-7
V gene: TRBV20-1
CDR3 protein: CSARLGGYTYEQYF
CDR3 DNA: TGCAGTGCTAGACTCGGGGGATATACCTACGAGCAGTACTTC

D gene: TRBD1
clone size: few
J gene: TRBJ1-1
V gene: TRBV12-3/TRBV12-4
CDR3 protein: CASSRDRDRGLNTEAFF
CDR3 DNA: TGTGCCAGCAGCCGCGATAGGGACAGGGGATTGAACACTGAAGCTTTCTTT

D gene: NA
clone size: NA
J gene: TRBJ1-1
V gene: TRBV4-1
CDR3 protein: CASSQVLLLGQGWTEAFF
CDR3 DNA: TGCGCCAGCAGCCAAGTTCTCCTACTGGGGCAGGGTTGGACTGAAGCTTTCTTT

D gene: NA
clone size: NA
J gene: TRBJ2-7
V gene: TRBV27
CDR3 protein: CASSRQAKYYEQYF
CDR3 DNA: TGTGCCAGCTCTCGACAGGCAAAATATTACGAGCAGTACTTC

D gene: TRBD2
clone size: NA
J gene: TRBJ2-1
V gene: TRBV20-1
CDR3 protein: CCARDRASGSGGNEQFF
CDR3 DNA: TGCTGTGCTAGAGATCGGGCTAGCGGGAGCGGCGGCAATGAGCAGTTCTTC

D gene: NA
clone size: many
J gene: TRBJ2-3
V gene: TRBV20-1
CDR3 protein: CSASGRREISTDTQYF
CDR3 DNA: TGCAGTGCTAGCGGGAGAAGAGAGATTAGCACAGATACGCAGTATTTT

D gene: NA
clone size: NA
J gene: TRBJ1-3
V gene: TRBV11-2
CDR3 protein: CASSEQGSWAGNTIYF
CDR3 DNA: TGTGCCAGCAGCGAACAGGGTTCATGGGCTGGAAACACCATATATTTT

D gene: NA
clone size: many
J gene: TRBJ1-2
V gene: TRBV7-2
CDR3 protein: CASSFQRGPIYGYTF
CDR3 DNA: TGTGCCAGCAGCTTTCAAAGAGGACCAATCTATGGCTACACCTTC